The entry that follows covers one T cell receptor beta chain sequence. The target antigen is unknown. The PCR used 60 Vbeta and 13 Jbeta primers. Only in-frame clones appear in the TCRdb table, and some are missing; sequencing was by immunoSEQ multiplex PCR. The sample includes 50,000 or so clones. The entry originates in a study of cytomegalovirus exposure and HLA in healthy donors. The CDR3 is made up of 14 amino acids. The V and J ends lost 5 bases and 2 bases respectively, with 10 bases between them. Per germline, CDR1 SGHVS and CDR2 FQNEAQ. Study results and limitations: A previous analysis found most TCR beta V segments productive roughly 87% or roughly 30% of the time.

This clonotype was obtained from a man in his fifties or sixties in good health and CMV-seropositive. The sequenced sample consisted of PBMCs. The chain has TRBV7-8 and TRBJ2-1; tentative D call: TRBD2 (5 bases). The CDR3 nucleotides read TGTGCCAGCAGCCCCCGGGGAACCTACAATGAGCAGTTCTTC. Its translation is CASSPRGTYNEQFF.